This record concerns one TCR beta chain sequence. Its specificity is not known. This entry comes from a study of T cell responses to AZD1222 COVID-19 vaccine. Points from the study as a whole: Receipt of two AZD1222 doses was followed by a rise in Spike-specific TCR breadth and depth. Clonal diversity was possibly underestimated, and the donors were mostly white British, with more females.

The CDR3 consists of 17 residues. V was trimmed by 5 bases and J by 0 bases, leaving 14 bases between them. Germline V gene lookup returns CDR1 SEHNR and CDR2 FQNEAQ (reference sequence). The data were produced by immunoSEQ multiplex PCR, yet TCRdb's version contains in-frame clones alone and is incomplete. The repertoire includes about 83,000 clones, 85% to 90% of them detected once, and roughly 31% sits in the top ten. This sequence joins TRBV7-9 and TRBJ1-6; D remains ambiguous. The origin of this receptor is an adult in good health. Sequenced here: peripheral blood, sampled on day 0 of AZD1222 vaccination. The CDR3 loop reads CASSPGRPSSYNSPLHF. The DNA for the CDR3 is TGTGCCAGCAGCCCCGGACGGCCCAGCTCCTATAATTCACCCCTCCACTTT. Full variable domain (missing parts from reference TRBV7-9 and TRBJ1-6): DTGVSQNPRHKITKRGQNVTFRCDPISEHNRLYWYRQTLGQGPEFLTYFQNEAQLEKSRLLSDRFSAERPKGSFSTLEIQRTEQGDSAMYLCASSPGRPSSYNSPLHFGNGTRLTVT.